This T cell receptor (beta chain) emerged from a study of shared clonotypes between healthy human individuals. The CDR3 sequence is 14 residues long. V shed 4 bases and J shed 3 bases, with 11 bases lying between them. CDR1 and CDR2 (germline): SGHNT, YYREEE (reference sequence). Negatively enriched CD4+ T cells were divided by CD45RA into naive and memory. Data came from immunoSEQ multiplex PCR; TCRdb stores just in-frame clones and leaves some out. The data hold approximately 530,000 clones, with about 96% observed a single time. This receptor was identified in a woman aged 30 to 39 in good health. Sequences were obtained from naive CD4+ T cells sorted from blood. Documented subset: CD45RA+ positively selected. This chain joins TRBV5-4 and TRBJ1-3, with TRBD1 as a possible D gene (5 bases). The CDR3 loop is CASSTGTYGNTIYF. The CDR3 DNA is TGTGCCAGCAGCACCGGGACGTATGGAAACACCATATATTTT. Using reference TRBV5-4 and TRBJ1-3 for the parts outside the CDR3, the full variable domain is ETGVTQSPTHLIKTRGQQVTLRCSSQSGHNTVSWYQQALGQGPQFIFQYYREEENGRGNFPPRFSGLQFPNYSSELNVNALELDDSALYLCASSTGTYGNTIYFGEGSWLTVV.